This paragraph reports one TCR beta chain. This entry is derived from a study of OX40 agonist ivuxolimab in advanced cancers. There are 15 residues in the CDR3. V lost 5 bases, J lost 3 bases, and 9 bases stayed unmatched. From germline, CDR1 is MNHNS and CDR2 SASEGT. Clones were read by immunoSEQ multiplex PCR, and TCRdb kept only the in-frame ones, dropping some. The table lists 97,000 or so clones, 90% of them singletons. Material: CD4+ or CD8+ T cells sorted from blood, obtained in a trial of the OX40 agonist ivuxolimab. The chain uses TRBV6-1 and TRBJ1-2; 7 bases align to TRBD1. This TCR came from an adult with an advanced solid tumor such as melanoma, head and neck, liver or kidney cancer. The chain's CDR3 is CASSQTIGQDYGYTF. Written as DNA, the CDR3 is TGTGCCAGCAGTCAGACGATCGGACAGGACTATGGCTACACCTTC.